These 31 T cell receptor beta chains share one sample of origin, sequenced in a study of blood T cells in healthy people across ages. Using a J-beta primer mix together with a sample-barcoded 5' primer, a second PCR was run for roughly 7 to 12 cycles. TCRdb redid the calling of the 5' RACE reads with MiXCR, one entry per CDR3 protein. The table shows 800,000 to 900,000 distinct CDR3 sequences, with approximately 59% occurring only once. The sample consisted of blood. These receptors were obtained from a man in his thirties or forties in good health.

In its sample, this clonotype was seen a few times. V is TRBV7-2 and J is TRBJ2-3, with TRBD2 as a possible D gene (6 bases). Germline values: CDR1 SGHTA, CDR2 FQGNSA. The CDR3 consists of 16 residues. V gave up 1 base and J gave up 1 base, with 12 bases separating them. In DNA form, the CDR3 reads TGTGCCAGCAGCTTAGGGGGTGTAGCGGGCACAGATACGCAGTATTTT. As protein: CASSLGGVAGTDTQYF.

The J gene is TRBJ2-7, the V gene TRBV5-5, with 11 bases lining up with TRBD1. Germline values: CDR1 SGHKS, CDR2 YYEKEE (reference sequence). After removal of 4 bases from V and 6 bases from J, the junction contained 6 bases not matched to a gene. The CDR3 has 14 residues. Written as DNA, the CDR3 is TGTGCCAGCAGCACCCCGGGACAGGGGGTCGAGCAGTACTTC. Its translation: CASSTPGQGVEQYF.

The count of this clonotype is one. The chain is built from TRBV3-1 and TRBJ1-2; D ambiguous. Per the germline V gene, CDR1 is LGHDT and CDR2 is YNNKEL (reference sequence). This CDR3 has 14 amino acids. Trimming removed 0 bases at V and 4 bases at J, with 9 bases between. In nucleotides, the CDR3 is TGTGCCAGCAGCCAAGAGACTCTGGGCTATGGCTACACCTTC. Its protein product is CASSQETLGYGYTF.

The sample holds a few counts of this clonotype. The chain uses TRBV29-1 and TRBJ2-1; D unresolved. This CDR3 region has 11 residues. V shed 7 bases and J shed 15 bases, with 19 bases lying between them. Germline V gene lookup returns CDR1 SQVTM and CDR2 ANQGSEA. Written as DNA, the CDR3 is TGCAGCGCCCCTGACCGCCGAAGTACGTTCTTC. This encodes CSAPDRRSTFF.

This CDR3 reads CASSSPNSGGRNIQYF. CDR3 sequence (DNA): TGTGCCAGCAGTTCCCCGAATAGCGGGGGGAGAAACATTCAGTACTTC. This rearrangement joins TRBV27 to TRBJ2-4, with 10 bases that match TRBD2. This CDR3 spans 16 amino acids. V shed 4 bases, J shed 6 bases, and the junction held 9 bases outside the gene matches. Germline CDR1 is MNHEY and CDR2 is SMNVEV (reference sequence).

The chain links TRBV6-2 or TRBV6-3 to TRBJ2-7, with unresolved D. V lost 5 bases and J lost 1, with 12 bases in between. The germline CDR1 and CDR2 sequences are MNHEY and SVGEGT. CDR3 length equals 14 residues. CDR3 sequence: CASSDLMNSYEQYF. The DNA of the CDR3 is TGTGCCAGCAGTGACCTAATGAATTCCTACGAGCAGTACTTC.

This clonotype was recorded a few times. V gene TRBV29-1 combines with J gene TRBJ2-3; TRBD1 might be the D (5 bases). Deletions cut 4 bases from V and 2 bases from J, with 13 bases between. Germline assignment: CDR1 SQVTM and CDR2 ANQGSEA. CDR3 length equals 14 residues. DNA for the CDR3: TGCAGCGTTGGCACCATAGGGGTCACAGATACGCAGTATTTT. Amino acids: CSVGTIGVTDTQYF.

In the case of this clonotype: Just one base apart from a much larger clone, this may be a read error. The chain uses TRBV5-1 and TRBJ2-5; 7 nucleotides line up with TRBD2. J gave up 11 bases and V 0 bases, and 10 bases lay outside the gene matches. The CDR3 totals 14 residues. CDR1 is SGHRS, CDR2 YFSETQ, per germline. The CDR3 protein is CASSLDSGRDEQYF. The CDR3 bases are TGCGCCAGCAGCTTGGATTCAGGGAGGGATGAGCAGTACTTC.

The rearrangement joins TRBV5-1 to TRBJ2-5; TRBD2 might be the D (6 bases). The germline gives CDR1 SGHRS, CDR2 YFSETQ. The CDR3 is made up of 15 amino acids. V dropped 3 bases and J dropped 5 bases, with 17 bases sitting between them. For the CDR3, the DNA is TGCGCCAGCAGCTGGGGGACGGGAGAAATCGAGACCCAGTACTTC. Residues: CASSWGTGEIETQYF.

This clonotype was observed a handful of times. The chain employs TRBV7-2 and TRBJ2-5; 11 positions match TRBD2. The J call may not be correct, given that the DNA end is closer to TRBJ2-7. The CDR3 is made up of 15 amino acids. Germline V gene sequence: CDR1 SGHTA, CDR2 FQGNSA. CDR3 sequence (DNA): TGTGCCAGCAGCTTGGGGACTAGCGGTCCCTACGAGCAGTACTTC. Its translation: CASSLGTSGPYEQYF.

V gene TRBV4-3 combines with J gene TRBJ2-3; perhaps TRBD2 as D (7 bases). V gave up 4 bases and J gave up 2 bases, with 13 bases separating them. CDR3 length: 15 amino acids. Per the germline V gene, CDR1 is LGHNA and CDR2 is YSLEER. CDR3 DNA: TGCGCCAGCAGCCGGGCGGGGGCCCACACAGATACGCAGTATTTT. Its translation is CASSRAGAHTDTQYF.

This clonotype has a handful of counts. The chain is built from TRBV30 and TRBJ1-4; perhaps TRBD1 as D (6 bases). Germline loops: CDR1 GTSNPN, CDR2 SVGIG (reference sequence). Trimming took 2 bases from V and 8 from J, leaving 15 bases between them. The CDR3 is made up of 14 amino acids. CDR3 in DNA: TGTGCCTGGAGTAATCTACAGGGCGGGGAAAAACTGTTTTTT. It yields the protein CAWSNLQGGEKLFF.

V is TRBV20-1 and J is TRBJ2-1, with 8 positions matching TRBD2. This CDR3 region has 14 residues. V lost 0 bases to trimming and J lost 14 bases; unmatched junction nucleotides: 12. Germline loops: CDR1 DFQATT, CDR2 SNEGSKA (reference sequence). In DNA form, the CDR3 reads TGCAGTGCTAGAGAGGACCTCCGGGGGGGGCATAAGTTCTTC. It codes for CSAREDLRGGHKFF.

This chain connects TRBV20-1 to TRBJ2-1, with a tentative D call TRBD1 (6 bases). The V gene's germline CDR1 is DFQATT and CDR2 SNEGSKA (reference sequence). V was pared by 6 bases and J by 4 bases, with 16 bases between. The CDR3 contains 14 residues. For the CDR3, the DNA is TGCAGTGCACTAACCGGGACAACTTACAATGAGCAGTTCTTC. It encodes CSALTGTTYNEQFF.

The chain has TRBV5-4 and TRBJ2-4; TRBD1 or TRBD2 may be the D gene (5 bases each). There are 14 residues in the CDR3. Germline values: CDR1 SGHNT, CDR2 YYREEE (reference sequence). Between the trimmed V and J ends, which lost 3 bases and 7 bases, there was a span of 14 bases. The CDR3 DNA reads as TGTGCCAGCAGCTCTCGGGACGGGGTCAACATTCAGTACTTC. This gives the protein CASSSRDGVNIQYF.

This clonotype has just a few counts. The CDR3 nucleotides are TGTGCCAGCAGCCAAGGCAGAATGTCTGGTGGCTACACCTTC. Protein sequence: CASSQGRMSGGYTF. The chain links TRBV3-1 to TRBJ1-2, with D hard to call. The CDR3 runs to 14 residues. V was clipped by 1 base and J by 7 bases, with 13 bases between them. Germline CDR1 is LGHDT and CDR2 is YNNKEL (reference sequence).

This rearrangement joins TRBV4-2 to TRBJ2-1; D possibly uses TRBD1 or TRBD2 (5 bases each). Germline lookup yields CDR1 LGHNA and CDR2 YNFKEQ. The CDR3 totals 13 residues. V dropped 2 bases and J dropped 8 bases, with 10 bases sitting between them. Here the CDR3 DNA reads TGTGCCAGCAGCCAACGGGACGCAGATGAGCAGTTCTTC. Translating gives CASSQRDADEQFF.

The chain employs TRBV4-3 and TRBJ2-7; D might be TRBD2 (6 bases). Trimming pared 3 bases from V and 0 bases from J, leaving 21 bases between. Germline CDR1 LGHNA, CDR2 YSLEER. CDR3 length: 18 residues. CDR3 region: CASSHDTPGTYSSYEQYF. Written as DNA, the CDR3 is TGCGCCAGCAGCCACGATACCCCCGGGACTTACAGCTCCTACGAGCAGTACTTC.

The rearrangement links TRBV30 to TRBJ2-5, with D uncertain. The CDR3 is 12 amino acids. Germline values: CDR1 GTSNPN, CDR2 SVGIG (reference sequence). V was trimmed by 0 bases and J by 4 bases, leaving 6 bases between them. CDR3 protein: CAWSVQRETQYF. The CDR3 region has the DNA TGTGCCTGGAGTGTACAGAGAGAGACCCAGTACTTC. Full variable domain (missing parts from reference TRBV30 and TRBJ2-5): SQTIHQWPATLVQPVGSPLSLECTVEGTSNPNLYWYRQAAGRGLQLLFYSVGIGQISSEVPQNLSASRPQDRQFILSSKKLLLSDSGFYLCAWSVQRETQYFGPGTRLLVL.

The gene calls are TRBV7-2 and TRBJ2-3; D might be TRBD1 or TRBD2, each matching 6 bases. CDR3 length equals 16 residues. CDR1 SGHTA and CDR2 FQGNSA come from the germline V gene. The V gene lost 3 bases and the J gene lost 2 bases, with 15 bases spanning the gap. As DNA, the CDR3 is TGTGCCAGCAGCTTTCCAGTCCGGGGGCCCACAGATACGCAGTATTTT. Amino acid sequence: CASSFPVRGPTDTQYF.

Only a few counts were recorded for this clonotype. This chain uses TRBV9 with TRBJ2-4; weak D call: TRBD2 (7 bases). The J call is uncertain, as TRBJ2-5 better fits the DNA end. The CDR3 is made up of 15 amino acids. Per germline, CDR1 SGDLS and CDR2 YYNGEE. The CDR3 spells CASSLWGGAGETQYF. CDR3 DNA sequence: TGTGCCAGCAGTCTCTGGGGGGGGGCGGGAGAGACCCAGTACTTC.

This chain joins TRBV2 and TRBJ2-5, with D hard to call. The CDR3 runs to 12 residues. V gave up 4 bases and J gave up 3 bases, with 6 bases separating them. Germline lookup yields CDR1 SNHLY and CDR2 FYNNEI. This chain's CDR3 is CASSGEEETQYF. The CDR3 DNA reads TGTGCCAGCAGTGGGGAAGAAGAGACCCAGTACTTC.

The chain has TRBV6-2 or TRBV6-3 and TRBJ1-5; the D gene is possibly TRBD1 (5 bases). The CDR3 length is 13 residues. Per germline, CDR1 MNHEY and CDR2 SVGEGT. The V end lost 8 bases, the J end lost 0 bases, and 8 bases lay between the germline ends. Here the CDR3 DNA reads TGTGCCAGCCGGGACGTTAGCAATCAGCCCCAGCATTTT. This gives the protein CASRDVSNQPQHF.

Only one count was recorded for this clonotype. The genes are TRBV7-9 and TRBJ2-1; 9 positions match TRBD1. The germline gives CDR1 SEHNR, CDR2 FQNEAQ (reference sequence). The V segment lost 5 bases and the J segment 1 base; nucleotides outside the gene matches: 6. The CDR3 covers 16 residues. CDR3 protein: CASSVRDRASYNEQFF. The CDR3 DNA reads as TGTGCCAGCAGCGTGCGGGACAGGGCTTCCTACAATGAGCAGTTCTTC.

There are a few counts of this clonotype. The chain recombines TRBV7-2 with TRBJ2-2; D gene ambiguous. In germline, CDR1 is SGHTA, CDR2 FQGNSA. Trimming stripped 5 bases from V and 4 bases from J, with 11 bases between. The CDR3 is 14 amino acids. The CDR3 protein is CASSLRLTTGELFF. The CDR3 region has the DNA TGTGCCAGCAGCCTGCGACTGACCACCGGGGAGCTGTTTTTT.

The gene calls are TRBV28 and TRBJ2-7; D possibly corresponds to TRBD1 (5 bases). Trimming left V 8 bases short and J 4 bases short, with 15 bases between. Germline V lookup: CDR1 MDHEN, CDR2 SYDVKM. The CDR3 runs to 13 residues. As DNA, the CDR3 is TGTGCCAGCGGTGCCACGAACAGGTACGAGCAGTACTTC. Its protein is CASGATNRYEQYF.

This clonotype showed up just a few times. V is TRBV20-1 and J is TRBJ2-1; 8 bases agree with TRBD2. The germline gives CDR1 DFQATT, CDR2 SNEGSKA (reference sequence). V was pared by 0 bases and J by 3 bases, with 4 bases of the junction left unmatched. This CDR3 contains 15 residues. CDR3 sequence: CSARESTSGYNEQFF. For the CDR3, the DNA is TGCAGTGCTAGAGAGTCAACTAGCGGCTACAATGAGCAGTTCTTC.

This clonotype appeared a few times. The J gene is TRBJ1-6, the V gene TRBV4-3; the D is unclear. Germline CDR1 is LGHNA and CDR2 is YSLEER. Trimming cost V 1 base and J 6 bases, with 7 bases left between them. CDR3 length equals 14 residues. For the CDR3, the DNA is TGCGCCAGCAGCCAAGCAGGCCTTAATTCACCCCTCCACTTT. Translation gives CASSQAGLNSPLHF.

This clonotype was counted only a few times. This sequence joins TRBV4-1 and TRBJ2-3, with D hard to call. V gave up 2 bases and J gave up 5 bases, with 5 bases separating them. Germline assignment: CDR1 MGHRA and CDR2 YSYEKL. The CDR3 contains 12 residues. Written as DNA, the CDR3 is TGCGCCAGCAGCCAACCTCTAGATACGCAGTATTTT. It codes for CASSQPLDTQYF.

J is TRBJ2-6 and V is TRBV10-3; 8 bases fit TRBD1. CDR1 is ENHRY and CDR2 is SYGVKD in the germline V gene. The length of the CDR3 is 17 residues. With V trimmed by 5 bases and J by 2 bases, 8 bases remained unmatched. The CDR3 loop reads CAISTSLQGAGANVLTF. CDR3 coding DNA: TGTGCCATCAGTACGAGCTTACAGGGGGCTGGGGCCAACGTCCTGACTTTC.

The CDR3 DNA is TGCAGCGTGGCGCCGGACAGGGAGAACCACAATGAGCAGTACTTC. Its protein is CSVAPDRENHNEQYF. The genes are TRBV29-1 and TRBJ2-5; the match to TRBD1 covers 8 bases. The CDR3 runs 15 residues. Germline-derived CDR1 and CDR2 are SQVTM and ANQGSEA. The junction had 20 bases not matched to a gene; V was cut back by 6 bases and J by 11 bases.